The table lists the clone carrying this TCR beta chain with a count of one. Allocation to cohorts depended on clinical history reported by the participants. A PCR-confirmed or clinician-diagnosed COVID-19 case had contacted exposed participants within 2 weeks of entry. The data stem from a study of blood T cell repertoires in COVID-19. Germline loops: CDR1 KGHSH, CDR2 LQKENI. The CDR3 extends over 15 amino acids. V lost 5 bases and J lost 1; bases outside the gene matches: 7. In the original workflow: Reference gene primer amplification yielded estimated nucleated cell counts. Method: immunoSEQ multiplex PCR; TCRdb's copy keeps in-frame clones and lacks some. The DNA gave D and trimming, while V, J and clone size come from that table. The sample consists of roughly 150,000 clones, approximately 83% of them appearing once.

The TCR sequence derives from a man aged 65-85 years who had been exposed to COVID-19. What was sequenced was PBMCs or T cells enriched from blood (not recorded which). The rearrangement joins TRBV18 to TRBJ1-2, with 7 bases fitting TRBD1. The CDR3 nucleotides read TGTGCCAGCTCAATCGGACAGGAGAGTAACTATGGCTACACCTTC. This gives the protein CASSIGQESNYGYTF.